This T cell receptor (beta chain) was captured in a study of T cell responses to AZD1222 COVID-19 vaccine. On the study more broadly: Some second doses came at about 4 weeks and others at about 12 weeks; these were pooled.

Per germline, CDR1 SGHRS and CDR2 YFSETQ. The CDR3 spans 14 residues. Trimming pared 4 bases from V and 8 bases from J, leaving 18 bases between. On this clone: No antigen is known for it.

General observations from the study: Repertoire sampling was restricted to post-peak T cell response timepoints.

Assay: immunoSEQ multiplex PCR; the TCRdb copy retains only in-frame clones and omits some. Found here are 120,000 or so clones, roughly 91% of them singletons; the top ten hold 1% to 1.5%. The V call is TRBV5-1, the J call TRBJ1-1, with no clear D. Sequenced material: peripheral blood, taken on day 0 of AZD1222 vaccination. This sequence originates from an adult in good health. The CDR3 loop reads CASSPAAGSGEAFF. CDR3 nucleotides: TGCGCCAGCAGCCCCGCGGCAGGATCCGGGGAAGCTTTCTTT. Full variable domain (outside the CDR3, taken from reference TRBV5-1 and TRBJ1-1): KAGVTQTPRYLIKTRGQQVTLSCSPISGHRSVSWYQQTPGQGLQFLFEYFSETQRNKGNFPGRFSGRQFSNSRSEMNVSTLELGDSALYLCASSPAAGSGEAFFGQGTRLTVV.